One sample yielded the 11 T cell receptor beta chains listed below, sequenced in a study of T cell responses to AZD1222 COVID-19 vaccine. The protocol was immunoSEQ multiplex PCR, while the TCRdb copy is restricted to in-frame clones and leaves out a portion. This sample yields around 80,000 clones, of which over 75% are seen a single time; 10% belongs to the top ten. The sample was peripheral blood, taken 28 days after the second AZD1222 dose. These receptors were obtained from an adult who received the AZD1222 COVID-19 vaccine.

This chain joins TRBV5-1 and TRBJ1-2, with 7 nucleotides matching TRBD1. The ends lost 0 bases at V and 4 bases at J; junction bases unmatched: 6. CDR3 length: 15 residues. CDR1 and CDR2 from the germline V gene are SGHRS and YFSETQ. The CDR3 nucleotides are TGCGCCAGCAGCTTGGACGTCAGGGGGACCTATGGCTACACCTTC. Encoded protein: CASSLDVRGTYGYTF.

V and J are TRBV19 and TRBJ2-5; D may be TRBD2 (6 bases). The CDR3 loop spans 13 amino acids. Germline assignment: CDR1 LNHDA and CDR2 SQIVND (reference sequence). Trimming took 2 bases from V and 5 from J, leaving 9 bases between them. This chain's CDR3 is CASSILGGETQYF. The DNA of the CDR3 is TGTGCCAGTAGTATATTAGGAGGGGAGACCCAGTACTTC.

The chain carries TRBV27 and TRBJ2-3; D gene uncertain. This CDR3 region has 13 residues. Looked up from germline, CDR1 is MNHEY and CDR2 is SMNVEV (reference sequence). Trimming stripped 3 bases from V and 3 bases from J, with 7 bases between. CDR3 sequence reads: CASSLLGTDTQYF. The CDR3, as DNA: TGTGCCAGCAGTTTGCTCGGGACAGATACGCAGTATTTT.

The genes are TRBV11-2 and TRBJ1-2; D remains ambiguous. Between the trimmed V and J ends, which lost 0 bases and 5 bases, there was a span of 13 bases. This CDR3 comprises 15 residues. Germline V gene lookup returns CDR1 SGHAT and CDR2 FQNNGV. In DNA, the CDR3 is TGTGCCAGCAGCTTAGATATGGGAGGTTTATATGGCTACACCTTC. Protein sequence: CASSLDMGGLYGYTF.

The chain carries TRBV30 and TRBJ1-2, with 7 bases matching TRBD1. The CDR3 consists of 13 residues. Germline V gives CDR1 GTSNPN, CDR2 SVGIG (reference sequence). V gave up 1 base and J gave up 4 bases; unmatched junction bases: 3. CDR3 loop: CAWSDRGSYGYTF. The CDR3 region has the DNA TGTGCCTGGAGTGACAGGGGCTCCTATGGCTACACCTTC.

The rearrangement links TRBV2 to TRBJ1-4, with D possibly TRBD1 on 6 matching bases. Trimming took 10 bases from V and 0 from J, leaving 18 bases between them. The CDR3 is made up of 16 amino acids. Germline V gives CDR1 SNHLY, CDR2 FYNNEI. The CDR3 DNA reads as TGTGCCATCACGACAGGAAAAGTTGCAACTAATGAAAAACTGTTTTTT. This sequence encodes CAITTGKVATNEKLFF. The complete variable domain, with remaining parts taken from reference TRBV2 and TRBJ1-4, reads EPEVTQTPSHQVTQMGQEVILRCVPISNHLYFYWYRQILGQKVEFLVSFYNNEISEKSEIFDDQFSVERPDGSNFTLKIRSTKLEDSAMYFCAITTGKVATNEKLFFGSGTQLSVL.

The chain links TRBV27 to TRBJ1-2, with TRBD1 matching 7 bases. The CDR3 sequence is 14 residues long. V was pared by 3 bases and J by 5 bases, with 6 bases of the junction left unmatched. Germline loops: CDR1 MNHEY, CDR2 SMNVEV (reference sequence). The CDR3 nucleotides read TGTGCCAGCAGTTTCACAGGGGTGGGTTATGGCTACACCTTC. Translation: CASSFTGVGYGYTF.

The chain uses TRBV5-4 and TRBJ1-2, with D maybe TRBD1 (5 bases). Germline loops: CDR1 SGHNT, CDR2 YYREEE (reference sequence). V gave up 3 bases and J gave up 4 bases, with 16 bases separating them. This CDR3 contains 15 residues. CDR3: CASSSRNRGVYGYTF. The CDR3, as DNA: TGTGCCAGCAGCTCCCGCAACCGGGGGGTCTATGGCTACACCTTC. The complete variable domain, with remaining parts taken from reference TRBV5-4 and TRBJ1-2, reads ETGVTQSPTHLIKTRGQQVTLRCSSQSGHNTVSWYQQALGQGPQFIFQYYREEENGRGNFPPRFSGLQFPNYSSELNVNALELDDSALYLCASSSRNRGVYGYTFGSGTRLTVV.

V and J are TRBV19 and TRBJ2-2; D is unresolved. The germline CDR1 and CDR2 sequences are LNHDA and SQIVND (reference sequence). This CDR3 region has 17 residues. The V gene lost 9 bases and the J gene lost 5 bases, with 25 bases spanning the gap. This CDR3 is CASARVEIEGSTGELFF. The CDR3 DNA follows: TGTGCCAGCGCTAGAGTTGAGATAGAAGGTTCGACCGGGGAGCTGTTTTTT.

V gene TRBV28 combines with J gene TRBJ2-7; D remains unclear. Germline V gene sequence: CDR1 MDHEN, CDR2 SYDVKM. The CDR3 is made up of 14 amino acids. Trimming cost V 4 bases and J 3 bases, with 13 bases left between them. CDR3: CASSYSRVLYEQYF. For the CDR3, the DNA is TGTGCCAGCAGTTACTCTCGGGTCCTCTACGAGCAGTACTTC.

CDR3 sequence reads: CASSWSRDSPLHF. Here the CDR3 DNA reads TGTGCCAGCAGCTGGTCCAGGGATTCACCCCTCCACTTT. The V call is TRBV5-4, the J call TRBJ1-6; maybe TRBD1 (5 bases). The V end was cut by 3 bases, the J end by 8 bases, with 9 bases between. CDR3 length: 13 residues. CDR1 is SGHNT, CDR2 YYREEE, per germline (reference sequence).